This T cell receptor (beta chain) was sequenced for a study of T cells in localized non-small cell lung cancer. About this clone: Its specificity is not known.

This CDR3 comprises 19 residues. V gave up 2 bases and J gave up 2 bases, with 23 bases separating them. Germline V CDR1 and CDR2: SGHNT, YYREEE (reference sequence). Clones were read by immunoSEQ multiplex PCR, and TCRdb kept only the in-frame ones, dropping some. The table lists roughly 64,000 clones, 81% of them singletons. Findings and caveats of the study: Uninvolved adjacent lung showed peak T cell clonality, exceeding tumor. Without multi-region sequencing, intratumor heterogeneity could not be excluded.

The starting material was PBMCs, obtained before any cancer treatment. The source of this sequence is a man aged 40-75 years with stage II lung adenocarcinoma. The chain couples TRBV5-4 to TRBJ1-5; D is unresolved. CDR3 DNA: TGTGCCAGCAGCTTCGGGTTAATGTCCACCCCGAGAGGCAATCAGCCCCAGCATTTT. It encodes CASSFGLMSTPRGNQPQHF.